Listed below are T cell receptor beta chains from one sample, sequenced in a study of blood T cell repertoires in COVID-19. Here immunoSEQ multiplex PCR was the method, and the copy in TCRdb shows in-frame clones only, minus some. The sample yields approximately 250,000 clones, 84% seen once. Sequencing input: peripheral blood. The receptors here all came from a man in his sixties with acute or convalescent COVID-19. Each CDR3 is given with its conserved first and last residue. Fields, in order: D gene, J gene, clone size, V gene, CDR3 DNA, CDR3 protein. D genes are given only for firm matches. Clone size is shown for a subset of rows, as once, few, many or a class of expanded clone.

D gene: NA
J gene: TRBJ2-1
clone size: NA
V gene: TRBV7-6
CDR3 DNA: TGTGCCAGCAGCTTAAACGGACAGCCATCCTACAATGAGCAGTTCTTC
CDR3 protein: CASSLNGQPSYNEQFF

D gene: NA
J gene: TRBJ2-7
clone size: NA
V gene: TRBV12-3/TRBV12-4
CDR3 DNA: TGTGCCAGCAGGCAGGGCTACGAGCAGTACTTC
CDR3 protein: CASRQGYEQYF

D gene: TRBD1
J gene: TRBJ2-7
clone size: NA
V gene: TRBV27
CDR3 DNA: TGTGCCAGCAGTTTACGGACAGGGGGCTACGAGCAGTACTTC
CDR3 protein: CASSLRTGGYEQYF

D gene: NA
J gene: TRBJ2-5
clone size: NA
V gene: TRBV7-3
CDR3 DNA: TGTGCCAGCAGCTTGGGGCAGAGAGTCCAAGAGACCCAGTACTTC
CDR3 protein: CASSLGQRVQETQYF

D gene: TRBD2
J gene: TRBJ2-7
clone size: NA
V gene: TRBV9
CDR3 DNA: TGTGCCAGCAGCGTAGCGGGGGGGAGGACCTACGAGCAGTACTTC
CDR3 protein: CASSVAGGRTYEQYF

D gene: TRBD2
J gene: TRBJ2-1
clone size: NA
V gene: TRBV5-1
CDR3 DNA: TGCGCCAGCAGCCCGGAATATCAGCGGGGGGGCAATGAGCAGTTCTTC
CDR3 protein: CASSPEYQRGGNEQFF

D gene: NA
J gene: TRBJ1-4
clone size: NA
V gene: TRBV15
CDR3 DNA: TGTGCCACCAGCAGAGATCGCACAGGCACTAATGAAAAACTGTTTTTT
CDR3 protein: CATSRDRTGTNEKLFF

D gene: TRBD2
J gene: TRBJ2-7
clone size: NA
V gene: TRBV4-3
CDR3 DNA: TGCGCCAGCAGCCCCTACCTCGGACTAGCGGATGAGCAGTACTTC
CDR3 protein: CASSPYLGLADEQYF

D gene: TRBD2
J gene: TRBJ2-1
clone size: few
V gene: TRBV29-1
CDR3 DNA: TGCAGCGTCGTTGTTCTAGCGGGCAGCTCCTACAATGAGCAGTTCTTC
CDR3 protein: CSVVVLAGSSYNEQFF

D gene: TRBD1
J gene: TRBJ2-3
clone size: once
V gene: TRBV11-2
CDR3 DNA: TGTGCCAGCGGCCAGGGGGCAGATACGCAGTATTTT
CDR3 protein: CASGQGADTQYF

D gene: NA
J gene: TRBJ1-3
clone size: once
V gene: TRBV5-1
CDR3 DNA: TGCGCCAGCAGCTCGGGGACAATTTTAGACACCATATATTTT
CDR3 protein: CASSSGTILDTIYF

D gene: NA
J gene: TRBJ1-5
clone size: NA
V gene: TRBV9
CDR3 DNA: TGTGCCAGCAGTCCAGGTCTTCAACAGCCCCAGCATTTT
CDR3 protein: CASSPGLQQPQHF

D gene: NA
J gene: TRBJ2-5
clone size: NA
V gene: TRBV7-3
CDR3 DNA: TGTGCCAGCAGCTTAGGGCAGTCAGGGTCGTACCAAGAGACCCAGTACTTC
CDR3 protein: CASSLGQSGSYQETQYF

D gene: TRBD1
J gene: TRBJ1-1
clone size: once
V gene: TRBV11-2
CDR3 DNA: TGTGCCAGCAGCTTATGGGCGGGACAGGGAAAAGCTTTCTTT
CDR3 protein: CASSLWAGQGKAFF

D gene: NA
J gene: TRBJ1-1
clone size: NA
V gene: TRBV5-1
CDR3 DNA: TGCGCCAGTAAACCAGGTGTCGAGAACACTGAAGCTTTCTTT
CDR3 protein: CASKPGVENTEAFF

D gene: TRBD2
J gene: TRBJ2-7
clone size: once
V gene: TRBV7-2
CDR3 DNA: TGTGCCAGCAGCGTCTTTCCCGGGGGGGAGCAGTACTTC
CDR3 protein: CASSVFPGGEQYF

D gene: NA
J gene: TRBJ1-6
clone size: NA
V gene: TRBV5-8
CDR3 DNA: TGTGCCAGCAGCTTGGCCGAGGAAGAACCCTATAATTCACCCCTCCACTTT
CDR3 protein: CASSLAEEEPYNSPLHF

D gene: NA
J gene: TRBJ1-2
clone size: NA
V gene: TRBV18
CDR3 DNA: TGTGCCAGCTCACGACAGTTGGATGGCTACACCTTC
CDR3 protein: CASSRQLDGYTF

D gene: NA
J gene: TRBJ2-3
clone size: NA
V gene: TRBV19
CDR3 DNA: TGTGCCACCGGGTGGACAGATACGCAGTATTTT
CDR3 protein: CATGWTDTQYF

D gene: TRBD1
J gene: TRBJ1-1
clone size: NA
V gene: TRBV28
CDR3 DNA: TGTGCCAGTAGACAGGGGGCTGAAACTGAAGCTTTCTTT
CDR3 protein: CASRQGAETEAFF

D gene: TRBD1
J gene: TRBJ2-3
clone size: few
V gene: TRBV7-6
CDR3 DNA: TGTGCCAGCAGCCCCCTACTGACAGGGGGCACAGATACGCAGTATTTT
CDR3 protein: CASSPLLTGGTDTQYF

D gene: TRBD2
J gene: TRBJ2-2
clone size: NA
V gene: TRBV5-6
CDR3 DNA: TGTGCCAGCAGCTTGGTGGGACTACACACCGGGGAGCTGTTTTTT
CDR3 protein: CASSLVGLHTGELFF

D gene: TRBD1
J gene: TRBJ1-2
clone size: NA
V gene: TRBV3-1/TRBV3-2
CDR3 DNA: TGTGCCAGCAGCCAAGCGGCGGTCGGACAGGCCGGCGGCTACACCTTC
CDR3 protein: CASSQAAVGQAGGYTF

D gene: TRBD1
J gene: TRBJ1-4
clone size: NA
V gene: TRBV29-1
CDR3 DNA: TGCAGCGTAGCAACAGGGACAGGGGCTAATGAAAAACTGTTTTTT
CDR3 protein: CSVATGTGANEKLFF

D gene: NA
J gene: TRBJ1-1
clone size: NA
V gene: TRBV28
CDR3 DNA: TGTGCCAGCAGTTTACTGGGGGGGAACACTGAAGCTTTCTTT
CDR3 protein: CASSLLGGNTEAFF

D gene: NA
J gene: TRBJ1-5
clone size: NA
V gene: TRBV18
CDR3 DNA: TGTGCCAGCTCACTTACCTCGACAGCCTATAGCAATCAGCCCCAGCATTTT
CDR3 protein: CASSLTSTAYSNQPQHF

D gene: NA
J gene: TRBJ2-7
clone size: NA
V gene: TRBV5-1
CDR3 DNA: TGCGCCAGCAGCATTTATACCCGGGACGGGGGTTACGAGCAGTACTTC
CDR3 protein: CASSIYTRDGGYEQYF

D gene: NA
J gene: TRBJ2-3
clone size: once
V gene: TRBV7-3
CDR3 DNA: TGTGCCAGCAGCGACCTGGGGGGTCCAGATACGCAGTATTTT
CDR3 protein: CASSDLGGPDTQYF

D gene: TRBD1
J gene: TRBJ2-7
clone size: NA
V gene: TRBV5-6
CDR3 DNA: TGTGCCAGCAGCATCCCGGGACAGGGGTTGGGGGAGCAGTACTTC
CDR3 protein: CASSIPGQGLGEQYF

D gene: TRBD2
J gene: TRBJ2-3
clone size: NA
V gene: TRBV18
CDR3 DNA: TGTGCCAGCTCACCACTAGCGGGGGCTACCACAGATACGCAGTATTTT
CDR3 protein: CASSPLAGATTDTQYF

D gene: TRBD1
J gene: TRBJ1-6
clone size: NA
V gene: TRBV28
CDR3 DNA: TGTGCCAGCAGTCGCGGGACAGGGGGCCGAGGACCCCTCCACTTT
CDR3 protein: CASSRGTGGRGPLHF

D gene: NA
J gene: TRBJ1-5
clone size: NA
V gene: TRBV28
CDR3 DNA: TGTGCCAGCAATACTTATAGGGGACGGCGGGGGCAGCCCCAGCATTTT
CDR3 protein: CASNTYRGRRGQPQHF

D gene: TRBD1
J gene: TRBJ2-7
clone size: NA
V gene: TRBV5-5
CDR3 DNA: TGTGCCAGCAGCTTTGACAGGGTCGACGAGCAGTACTTC
CDR3 protein: CASSFDRVDEQYF

D gene: NA
J gene: TRBJ2-1
clone size: NA
V gene: TRBV11-3
CDR3 DNA: TGTGCCAGCAGCTTAGAGGGCTTCCATGAGCAGTTCTTC
CDR3 protein: CASSLEGFHEQFF

D gene: TRBD1
J gene: TRBJ2-7
clone size: NA
V gene: TRBV27
CDR3 DNA: TGTGCCAGCAGTTCTCCAGGACAGGGGGCAAAGTTGGAGCAGTACTTC
CDR3 protein: CASSSPGQGAKLEQYF

D gene: NA
J gene: TRBJ2-7
clone size: NA
V gene: TRBV3-1/TRBV3-2
CDR3 DNA: TGTGCCAGCAGCCGAGGGGAGGTAGGGGGCCGGGAGCAGTACTTC
CDR3 protein: CASSRGEVGGREQYF

D gene: NA
J gene: TRBJ1-1
clone size: NA
V gene: TRBV18
CDR3 DNA: TGTGCCAGCTCACCGGAAGCCAGGGCTACTGAAGCTTTCTTT
CDR3 protein: CASSPEARATEAFF

D gene: NA
J gene: TRBJ1-5
clone size: NA
V gene: TRBV5-8
CDR3 DNA: TGTGCCAGCAGCTTGCCCGAGGGGGTCCAGCCCCAGCATTTT
CDR3 protein: CASSLPEGVQPQHF

D gene: NA
J gene: TRBJ2-7
clone size: NA
V gene: TRBV5-4
CDR3 DNA: TGTGCCAGCAGCTTGGGACAGAAGATCGAGCAGTACTTC
CDR3 protein: CASSLGQKIEQYF

D gene: NA
J gene: TRBJ2-1
clone size: NA
V gene: TRBV11-2
CDR3 DNA: TGTGCCAGCAGCTTAGTTCGGGGATCGAGAGGTAATGAGCAGTTCTTC
CDR3 protein: CASSLVRGSRGNEQFF

D gene: NA
J gene: TRBJ1-5
clone size: NA
V gene: TRBV9
CDR3 DNA: TGTGCCAGCAGCGTAGGGGCAGATAATCAGCCCCAGCATTTT
CDR3 protein: CASSVGADNQPQHF

D gene: NA
J gene: TRBJ2-7
clone size: NA
V gene: TRBV6-5
CDR3 DNA: TGTGCCAGCAGTTACTCGTCGGGGTCTCTAACCTACGAGCAGTACTTC
CDR3 protein: CASSYSSGSLTYEQYF